The 28 T cell receptor beta chains reported below all come from one sample, sequenced in a study of cytomegalovirus exposure and HLA in healthy donors. PCR used 60 Vbeta primers and 13 Jbeta primers. Clones were sequenced by immunoSEQ multiplex PCR, and TCRdb holds only the in-frame ones, with some missing. This sample has over 100,000 clones; 70% to 75% occur once, and the top ten carry roughly 7.5%. Sequenced input: PBMCs. The receptor source for this set is a male donor in good health and CMV-seronegative.

This chain links TRBV28 with TRBJ2-7; 8 nucleotides agree with TRBD1. The CDR3 has 16 residues. With V trimmed by 7 bases and J by 4 bases, 15 bases remained unmatched. Germline lookup yields CDR1 MDHEN and CDR2 SYDVKM. The CDR3 bases are TGTGCCAGCATCTCACAGCCAGGGGGCTCCACATACGAGCAGTACTTC. It codes for CASISQPGGSTYEQYF. The entire variable domain, with the rest obtained from reference TRBV28 and TRBJ2-7, is as follows: DVKVTQSSRYLVKRTGEKVFLECVQDMDHENMFWYRQDPGLGLRLIYFSYDVKMKEKGDIPEGYSVSREKKERFSLILESASTNQTSMYLCASISQPGGSTYEQYFGPGTRLTVT.

The rearrangement links TRBV9 to TRBJ1-3; a weak D match, TRBD1 (6 bases). Germline CDR1 SGDLS, CDR2 YYNGEE. The CDR3 contains 16 residues. Trimming removed 2 bases at V and 0 bases at J, with 12 bases between. The CDR3 sequence: CASSVKDSNSGNTIYF. CDR3 DNA sequence: TGTGCCAGCAGCGTGAAGGACAGCAACTCTGGAAACACCATATATTTT.

The chain is built from TRBV28 and TRBJ2-6; D gene uncertain. Trimming stripped 11 bases from V and 0 bases from J, with 11 bases between. The CDR3 spans 14 residues. CDR1 and CDR2 from the germline V gene are MDHEN and SYDVKM. The CDR3 DNA sequence: TGTGCCGTATGCCAGCGCTCTGGGGCCAACGTCCTGACTTTC. Its translation is CAVCQRSGANVLTF.

CDR3 region: CASSQHGAVSYEQYF. CDR3 DNA sequence: TGCGCCAGCAGCCAACATGGGGCGGTCTCCTACGAGCAGTACTTC. This chain uses TRBV4-1 with TRBJ2-5, with D perhaps TRBD1 (5 bases). The better agreement between TRBJ2-7 and the DNA end casts doubt on the J call. Germline V gene lookup returns CDR1 MGHRA and CDR2 YSYEKL. The CDR3 contains 15 residues.

This chain uses TRBV2 with TRBJ2-3; 9 nucleotides line up with TRBD1. The CDR3 length is 15 residues. J lost 0 bases, V lost 5 bases, and 3 bases had no gene match. Per the germline V gene, CDR1 is SNHLY and CDR2 is FYNNEI. The CDR3 reads CASSRDRASTDTQYF. For the CDR3, the DNA is TGTGCCAGCAGTCGGGACAGGGCAAGCACAGATACGCAGTATTTT.

Details on this clone: At one of its ends the junction is not consistent with the germline gene, which may arise from a read error. This chain joins TRBV30 and TRBJ2-5; TRBD1 might be the D (5 bases). The CDR3 length is 13 residues. Germline V lookup: CDR1 GTSNPN, CDR2 SVGIG (reference sequence). The CDR3 reads CACATTGQGTQYF. CDR3 nucleotides: TGTGCCTGCGCAACTACAGGCCAAGGGACCCAGTACTTC.

The J gene is TRBJ1-4, the V gene TRBV28; D unresolved. CDR1 is MDHEN and CDR2 is SYDVKM in the germline V gene. The CDR3 length is 15 residues. Trimming left V 5 bases short and J 7 bases short, with 17 bases between. The CDR3 protein is CASSLGGGLGEKLFF. In DNA, the CDR3 is TGTGCCAGCAGTCTAGGTGGCGGATTGGGTGAAAAACTGTTTTTT. The full variable domain, completed using reference TRBV28 and TRBJ1-4, is DVKVTQSSRYLVKRTGEKVFLECVQDMDHENMFWYRQDPGLGLRLIYFSYDVKMKEKGDIPEGYSVSREKKERFSLILESASTNQTSMYLCASSLGGGLGEKLFFGSGTQLSVL.

This chain links TRBV7-9 with TRBJ1-1; TRBD1 aligns across 9 bases. The V gene's germline CDR1 is SEHNR and CDR2 FQNEAQ (reference sequence). V shed 4 bases and J 6 bases; nucleotides not matched to a gene: 9. The CDR3 is 15 residues long. The CDR3 DNA reads TGTGCCAGCAGCTCGTACAGGGGGCGACGTTCTGAAGCTTTCTTT. Its translation is CASSSYRGRRSEAFF.

This clone appeared once. The rearrangement links TRBV18 to TRBJ1-1; TRBD1 agrees at 7 bases. Per the germline V gene, CDR1 is KGHSH and CDR2 is LQKENI. The trim removed 3 bases at V and 4 bases at J, leaving 8 bases unmatched. CDR3 length: 15 residues. This chain's CDR3 is CASSPQTGRSTEAFF. CDR3 sequence (DNA): TGTGCCAGCTCACCGCAGACAGGGCGCAGCACTGAAGCTTTCTTT. Based on the CDR3 plus reference TRBV18 and TRBJ1-1, the full variable domain is NAGVMQNPRHLVRRRGQEARLRCSPMKGHSHVYWYRQLPEEGLKFMVYLQKENIIDESGMPKERFSAEFPKEGPSILRIQQVVRGDSAAYFCASSPQTGRSTEAFFGQGTRLTVV.

This chain connects TRBV6-5 to TRBJ2-5; D is ambiguous. The CDR3 covers 13 residues. Germline CDR1 is MNHEY and CDR2 is SVGAGI. Trimming took off 7 bases at V and 11 bases at J, with 20 bases between the two ends. The CDR3 loop reads CASTDLLSYGQYF. CDR3 nucleotides: TGTGCCAGCACCGATTTGCTATCCTACGGGCAGTACTTC.

In DNA form, the CDR3 reads TGTGCCAGCAGGCCCAGGACAGTTAACACCGGGGAGCTGTTTTTT. Amino acid sequence: CASRPRTVNTGELFF. This chain links TRBV6-1 with TRBJ2-2; D may be TRBD1 (6 bases). The CDR3 is 15 amino acids. CDR1 and CDR2 from the germline V gene are MNHNS and SASEGT. The V and J ends lost 6 bases and 2 bases respectively, with 13 bases between them.

V usage is TRBV7-2 and J usage is TRBJ2-7; tentative D call: TRBD2 (7 bases). The CDR3 runs to 16 residues. The V gene's germline CDR1 is SGHTA and CDR2 FQGNSA. The germline V and J ends were trimmed by 4 bases and 2 bases, with 18 bases remaining between them. CDR3 amino acids: CASSSRGGAGAYEQYF. In DNA form, the CDR3 reads TGTGCCAGCAGCTCGAGGGGGGGAGCGGGCGCCTACGAGCAGTACTTC. The entire variable domain, with the rest obtained from reference TRBV7-2 and TRBJ2-7, is as follows: GAGVSQSPSNKVTEKGKDVELRCDPISGHTALYWYRQSLGQGLEFLIYFQGNSAPDKSGLPSDRFSAERTGGSVSTLTIQRTQQEDSAVYLCASSSRGGAGAYEQYFGPGTRLTVT.

The chain employs TRBV5-1 and TRBJ2-1; 8 nucleotides line up with TRBD2. This CDR3 has 16 amino acids. Germline lookup yields CDR1 SGHRS and CDR2 YFSETQ. V dropped 0 bases and J dropped 7; count of bases not matched to a gene: 9. The CDR3 reads CASSLAGTGGQNEQFF. The DNA of the CDR3 is TGCGCCAGCAGCTTGGCCGGAACGGGGGGGCAGAATGAGCAGTTCTTC.

The chain is built from TRBV28 and TRBJ1-5; 7 positions agree with TRBD1. The CDR3 is 14 residues long. V was pared by 7 bases and J by 7 bases, with 10 bases of the junction left unmatched. CDR1 is MDHEN and CDR2 is SYDVKM in the germline V gene. The CDR3 spells CASTGGGGRQPQHF. CDR3 nucleotides: TGTGCCAGCACCGGTGGAGGGGGCCGGCAGCCCCAGCATTTT.

V gene TRBV7-3 combines with J gene TRBJ2-3; D is perhaps TRBD1 (6 bases). Germline CDR1 reads SGHTA; CDR2 reads FQGTGA. V lost 6 bases to trimming and J lost 1 base, with 14 bases between them. The CDR3 has 15 amino acids. This CDR3 is CASSFADRRTDTQYF. The CDR3 DNA sequence: TGTGCCAGCAGTTTCGCGGACAGACGCACAGATACGCAGTATTTT.

The chain combines TRBV9 with TRBJ1-2, with a weak D call TRBD1 (5 bases). The CDR3 length is 12 residues. Germline CDR1 SGDLS, CDR2 YYNGEE. The V end was cut by 6 bases, the J end by 7 bases, with 13 bases between. The CDR3 nucleotides read TGTGCCAGCACCCGGGGGGGGTCTGGCTACACCTTC. Protein product: CASTRGGSGYTF.

This sequence joins TRBV14 and TRBJ2-2; 11 nucleotides line up with TRBD1. With V trimmed by 4 bases and J by 4 bases, 2 bases remained unmatched. The length of the CDR3 is 15 residues. Germline loops: CDR1 SGHDN, CDR2 FVKESK. CDR3 DNA sequence: TGTGCCAGCAGCCCGGGACAGGGGGTCACCGGGGAGCTGTTTTTT. Translation gives CASSPGQGVTGELFF.

This clone showed up just a few times. J is TRBJ2-1 and V is TRBV29-1; 9 bases match TRBD2. The CDR3 consists of 13 residues. The V and J ends lost 7 bases and 3 bases, in that order; junction bases with no gene match: 4. Germline-derived CDR1 and CDR2 are SQVTM and ANQGSEA. The CDR3 region is CSEERGVYNEQFF. The DNA of the CDR3 is TGCAGCGAGGAGCGGGGGGTCTACAATGAGCAGTTCTTC.

This clone showed up just a few times. The V and J genes are TRBV28 and TRBJ2-3; 14 nucleotides line up with TRBD2. CDR3 length equals 19 residues. The V segment lost 4 bases and the J segment 0 bases; nucleotides outside the gene matches: 9. The germline CDR1 and CDR2 sequences are MDHEN and SYDVKM. CDR3 region: CASSSTGTSGGESTDTQYF. The CDR3 DNA reads as TGTGCCAGCAGTTCCACCGGGACTAGCGGGGGCGAGAGCACAGATACGCAGTATTTT.

The chain employs TRBV28 and TRBJ1-3, with D tentatively TRBD1 (5 bases). CDR3 length: 16 residues. V gave up 1 base and J gave up 2 bases, with 12 bases separating them. Germline loops: CDR1 MDHEN, CDR2 SYDVKM. The CDR3 reads CASSLYTGSAGNTIYF. CDR3 in DNA: TGTGCCAGCAGTTTATACACAGGCAGCGCTGGAAACACCATATATTTT.

This clone was seen only a few times. The chain uses TRBV9 and TRBJ2-7, with 12 bases aligning to TRBD1. J gave up 5 bases and V 4 bases, and 7 bases lay outside the gene matches. Germline assignment: CDR1 SGDLS and CDR2 YYNGEE. The CDR3 consists of 15 residues. The CDR3 DNA reads TGTGCCAGCAGCTCCGGGACAGGGGGCGTCCACGAGCAGTACTTC. As protein: CASSSGTGGVHEQYF.

The chain joins TRBV2 to TRBJ2-3, with TRBD2 as a possible D gene (5 bases). CDR3 length: 11 residues. Germline V gives CDR1 SNHLY, CDR2 FYNNEI. Trimming removed 6 bases from V and 14 bases from J, with 15 bases in between. The CDR3 is CASSLGSSLYF. The CDR3 nucleotides read TGTGCCAGCAGCTTAGGGAGTTCCCTGTATTTT.

This chain connects TRBV9 to TRBJ2-5, with 9 nucleotides matching TRBD1. CDR3 length: 16 residues. Germline CDR1 SGDLS, CDR2 YYNGEE. Trimming cost V 1 base and J 3 bases; bases outside gene matches: 7. The CDR3 DNA follows: TGTGCCAGCAGCGTAACAGGGGGCGCAGAAGAAGAGACCCAGTACTTC. This encodes CASSVTGGAEEETQYF.

CDR3 sequence reads: CASSFAVNYEQYF. CDR3 nucleotides: TGTGCCAGCAGTTTTGCGGTTAACTACGAGCAGTACTTC. The V and J genes are TRBV28 and TRBJ2-7; D is unclear. The CDR3 covers 13 residues. The germline CDR1 and CDR2 sequences are MDHEN and SYDVKM. Trimming took off 3 bases at V and 3 bases at J, with 9 bases between the two ends.

This clone was seen just once. The V call is TRBV5-1, the J call TRBJ1-2; TRBD1 matches at 8 bases. The length of the CDR3 is 14 residues. J was trimmed by 3 bases and V by 1 base; bases with no gene match: 2. Germline values: CDR1 SGHRS, CDR2 YFSETQ. CDR3 sequence (DNA): TGCGCCAGCAGCTTGTCAGGGGGCGACTATGGCTACACCTTC. It encodes CASSLSGGDYGYTF.

The chain employs TRBV27 and TRBJ1-5, with 7 nucleotides matching TRBD1. The germline CDR1 and CDR2 sequences are MNHEY and SMNVEV (reference sequence). CDR3 length: 14 amino acids. After removal of 5 bases from V and 5 bases from J, the junction contained 6 bases not matched to a gene. The DNA for the CDR3 is TGTGCCAGCAGTCTCATACAGGGGTATCAGCCCCAGCATTTT. Translating gives CASSLIQGYQPQHF.

V usage is TRBV18 and J usage is TRBJ2-7; 10 bases align to TRBD2. V shed 3 bases and J 3 bases; nucleotides not matched to a gene: 8. CDR3 length equals 16 residues. Germline loops: CDR1 KGHSH, CDR2 LQKENI. Here the CDR3 DNA reads TGTGCCAGCTCACCGCCACTAGCGGGAACATACTACGAGCAGTACTTC. As protein: CASSPPLAGTYYEQYF.

This chain joins TRBV19 and TRBJ2-5; perhaps TRBD2 as D (5 bases). The CDR3 loop spans 15 amino acids. Trimming pared 1 base from V and 7 bases from J, leaving 16 bases between. The germline V gene has CDR1 LNHDA and CDR2 SQIVND (reference sequence). CDR3: CASSIVGKGLGTQYF. CDR3 in DNA: TGTGCCAGTAGTATAGTCGGGAAGGGCCTCGGGACCCAGTACTTC.